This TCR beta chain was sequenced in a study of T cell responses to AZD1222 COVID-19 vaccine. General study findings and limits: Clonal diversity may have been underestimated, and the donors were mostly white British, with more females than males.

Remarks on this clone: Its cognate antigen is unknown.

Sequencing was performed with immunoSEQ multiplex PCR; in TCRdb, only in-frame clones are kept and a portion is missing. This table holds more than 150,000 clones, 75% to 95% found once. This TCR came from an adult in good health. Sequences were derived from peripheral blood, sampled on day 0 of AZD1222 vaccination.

The CDR3 spells CASKATGTNAGELFF. The CDR3, as DNA: TGTGCCAGTAAGGCAACCGGGACTAACGCCGGGGAGCTGTTTTTT. V usage is TRBV19 and J usage is TRBJ2-2; 7 bases match TRBD2. Germline CDR1 reads LNHDA; CDR2 reads SQIVND (reference sequence). The CDR3 extends over 15 amino acids. Losses at the gene ends were 7 bases for V and 6 bases for J; bases not matched to a gene: 11.